These 8 T cell receptor beta chains originate from one sample sequenced in a study of OX40 agonist ivuxolimab in advanced cancers. Only in-frame clones appear in the TCRdb table, and some are missing; sequencing was by immunoSEQ multiplex PCR. The sample holds roughly 110,000 clones; approximately 90% are singletons and the top ten take 1% to 1.5%. Here the sequenced sample was CD4+ or CD8+ T cells sorted from blood, taken in a trial of the OX40 agonist ivuxolimab. Receptors were obtained from an adult with an advanced solid tumor such as melanoma, head and neck, liver or kidney cancer.

The chain is built from TRBV6-6 and TRBJ1-1; D is possibly TRBD1 (5 bases). CDR3 size: 15 residues. Between the trimmed V and J ends, which lost 10 bases and 1 base, there was a span of 19 bases. Germline-derived CDR1 and CDR2 are MNHNY and SVGAGI (reference sequence). The CDR3 DNA reads as TGTGCCACCCAAAAGGCCGACAGCGAGAACACTGAAGCTTTCTTT. Protein sequence: CATQKADSENTEAFF.

The rearrangement joins TRBV9 to TRBJ2-2; no reliable D call. Germline V gene sequence: CDR1 SGDLS, CDR2 YYNGEE. The length of the CDR3 is 12 residues. Between the trimmed V and J ends, which lost 1 base and 7 bases, there was a span of 5 bases. As DNA, the CDR3 is TGTGCCAGCAGCGTATTCGGCGGGGAGCTGTTTTTT. It is translated as CASSVFGGELFF.

The chain's CDR3 is CASSSNPALSSYNSPLHF. The CDR3 DNA follows: TGTGCCAGCTCCTCGAACCCCGCCCTGAGCTCCTATAATTCACCCCTCCACTTT. The chain uses TRBV7-2 and TRBJ1-6; D is undetermined. V shed 8 bases and J shed 0 bases, with 20 bases lying between them. CDR1 SGHTA and CDR2 FQGNSA come from the germline V gene. The CDR3 runs 18 residues.

The V and J genes are TRBV20-1 and TRBJ1-5; D is ambiguous. CDR1 and CDR2 from the germline V gene are DFQATT and SNEGSKA (reference sequence). This CDR3 region has 11 residues. With 6 bases removed from V and 11 bases from J, the gap between germline ends came to 14 bases. The CDR3 DNA sequence: TGCAGTGCCCCCGGGGTTGGGACCCAGCATTTT. It translates to CSAPGVGTQHF.

The chain recombines TRBV6-5 with TRBJ1-5; D gene ambiguous. The CDR3 is 13 amino acids. Germline CDR1 and CDR2: MNHEY and SVGAGI. CDR3 amino acids: CACGGGSNQPQHF. The CDR3 DNA is TGTGCGTGCGGCGGCGGGAGCAATCAGCCCCAGCATTTT.

This clone showed up just once. V usage is TRBV5-1 and J usage is TRBJ1-3; 7 bases agree with TRBD1. V was clipped by 2 bases and J by 0 bases; unmatched bases: 5. The CDR3 loop spans 16 amino acids. Per germline, CDR1 SGHRS and CDR2 YFSETQ. DNA of the CDR3: TGCGCCAGCAGCTTAAGGGACAGAAACTCTGGAAACACCATATATTTT. The encoded protein is CASSLRDRNSGNTIYF.

V gene TRBV2 combines with J gene TRBJ1-2; D may be TRBD1 (5 bases). The CDR3 spans 12 residues. V was pared by 8 bases and J by 6 bases, with 13 bases between. CDR1 is SNHLY and CDR2 is FYNNEI in the germline V gene. The CDR3 loop is CASRGEGHGYTF. The DNA for the CDR3 is TGTGCCAGCCGGGGGGAGGGTCATGGCTACACCTTC. Looking up the rest from reference TRBV2 and TRBJ1-2 gives the full variable domain: EPEVTQTPSHQVTQMGQEVILRCVPISNHLYFYWYRQILGQKVEFLVSFYNNEISEKSEIFDDQFSVERPDGSNFTLKIRSTKLEDSAMYFCASRGEGHGYTFGSGTRLTVV.

J is TRBJ2-3 and V is TRBV5-4; D unclear. The V gene's germline CDR1 is SGHNT and CDR2 YYREEE (reference sequence). The CDR3 totals 15 residues. V was clipped by 0 bases and J by 2 bases, with 10 bases between them. CDR3 in amino acids: CASSLGGSYTDTQYF. CDR3 bases: TGTGCCAGCAGCTTGGGGGGATCCTACACAGATACGCAGTATTTT.